A single T cell receptor beta chain is shown here with its context. Antigen: not known. The data are from a study of cytomegalovirus exposure and HLA in healthy donors. Germline assignment: CDR1 SGHNT and CDR2 YYREEE (reference sequence). V shed 4 bases, J shed 1 base, and the junction held 5 bases outside the gene matches. The length of the CDR3 is 15 residues. Findings and caveats of the study: A missense variant in DCLRE1C was later tied to TCR beta V- and J-gene trimming. Highly shared variants forming one cluster were likely a sequencing artifact. Follow-up analysis seemed to connect common viral pathogens with several of the most significant clusters identified.

The PCR had 60 Vbeta and 13 Jbeta primers. Sequencing was performed with immunoSEQ multiplex PCR; in TCRdb, only in-frame clones are kept and a portion is missing. The sample lists 100,000 to 150,000 clones; roughly 70% were seen once. The chain is built from TRBV5-4 and TRBJ2-7; TRBD1 aligns across 10 bases. The clonotype was recovered from a man aged 25 to 40 in good health and CMV-seronegative. The sample taken for sequencing was PBMCs. CDR3 region: CASSAGTGESYEQYF. Here the CDR3 DNA reads TGTGCCAGCAGCGCCGGGACAGGGGAGTCCTACGAGCAGTACTTC.